Each of the 24 T cell receptor beta chains below was sequenced from the same sample in a study of CD8+ T cells in alopecia areata. This sample's treatment: oral pan-JAK inhibitor, 5-10 mg twice daily. It was cDNA, reverse transcribed from extracted RNA, that served as the sequencing template. Data came from immunoSEQ multiplex PCR; TCRdb stores just in-frame clones and leaves some out. This sample has about 120,000 clones, with approximately 59% found just once. The sequences come from CD8+ T cells sorted from blood, collected at week 4, from a patient treated with tofacitinib. The origin of the receptors is a human donor with alopecia areata.

The table lists this clone with a count of one. The V gene is TRBV14, the J gene TRBJ2-1; D is ambiguous. The CDR3 covers 15 residues. Trimming removed 5 bases from V and 1 base from J, with 12 bases in between. Germline CDR1 SGHDN, CDR2 FVKESK. The chain's CDR3 is CASSWVSGSYNEQFF. CDR3 nucleotide sequence: TGTGCCAGCAGCTGGGTATCTGGGTCCTACAATGAGCAGTTCTTC. Filled out from reference TRBV14 and TRBJ2-1, the complete variable domain reads EAGVTQFPSHSVIEKGQTVTLRCDPISGHDNLYWYRRVMGKEIKFLLHFVKESKQDESGMPNNRFLAERTGGTYSTLKVQPAELEDSGVYFCASSWVSGSYNEQFFGPGTRLTVL.

The chain employs TRBV27 and TRBJ2-7; D is unclear. Trimming cost V 0 bases and J 0 bases, with 6 bases left between them. The germline V gene has CDR1 MNHEY and CDR2 SMNVEV (reference sequence). The CDR3 has 14 residues. CDR3 sequence reads: CASSLSPSSYEQYF. The CDR3 coding sequence is TGTGCCAGCAGTTTATCGCCCAGCTCCTACGAGCAGTACTTC.

This chain joins TRBV7-9 and TRBJ2-1, with D perhaps matching TRBD1 or TRBD2 (5 bases each). CDR3 length: 14 amino acids. Trimming left V 5 bases short and J 7 bases short, with 15 bases between. CDR1 and CDR2 (germline): SEHNR, FQNEAQ (reference sequence). The DNA for the CDR3 is TGTGCCAGCAGCCCCGAGGGACCGAGGAATGAGCAGTTCTTC. As protein: CASSPEGPRNEQFF.

V usage is TRBV29-1 and J usage is TRBJ2-3, with D possibly being TRBD1 or TRBD2 (6 bases each). The V and J ends lost 6 bases and 5 bases respectively, with 12 bases between them. Germline V gives CDR1 SQVTM, CDR2 ANQGSEA. The CDR3 runs to 12 residues. CDR3 region: CSVPGALDTQYF. The CDR3 DNA reads TGCAGCGTCCCGGGGGCCTTAGATACGCAGTATTTT.

The genes are TRBV15 and TRBJ1-4; D not certain. Trimming removed 7 bases at V and 8 bases at J, with 17 bases between. CDR1 and CDR2 from the germline V gene are LNHNV and YYDKDF (reference sequence). The CDR3 is 14 residues long. The CDR3 sequence: CATTTLVRKEKLFF. Here the CDR3 DNA reads TGTGCCACCACTACCCTCGTCCGGAAGGAAAAACTGTTTTTT.

The chain has TRBV5-1 and TRBJ2-6; D remains unclear. The CDR3 covers 15 residues. Per germline, CDR1 SGHRS and CDR2 YFSETQ. Trimming shortened V by 0 bases and J by 0 bases, and 4 bases separated the two germline ends. CDR3 coding DNA: TGCGCCAGCAGCTTGGCGGGCTCTGGGGCCAACGTCCTGACTTTC. It specifies CASSLAGSGANVLTF.

The chain is built from TRBV30 and TRBJ2-3, with D unresolved. The length of the CDR3 is 13 residues. CDR1 GTSNPN and CDR2 SVGIG come from the germline V gene (reference sequence). The DNA for the CDR3 is TGTGCGTCGGACGCCTATAGCACAGATACGCAGTATTTT. Its protein product is CASDAYSTDTQYF.

The chain uses TRBV11-3 and TRBJ1-1; D remains unclear. With 1 base removed from V and 1 base from J, the gap between germline ends came to 19 bases. The CDR3 totals 18 residues. The germline V gene encodes CDR1 SGHNT and CDR2 YENEEA. Here the CDR3 DNA reads TGTGCCAGCAGCTTAGCCATATATAGCCCGGCAAGGAACACTGAAGCTTTCTTT. Translation: CASSLAIYSPARNTEAFF.

The chain uses TRBV4-1 and TRBJ2-7; TRBD1 matches 9 bases. Germline CDR1 reads MGHRA; CDR2 reads YSYEKL. This CDR3 spans 15 amino acids. V shed 2 bases and J 3 bases; nucleotides not matched to a gene: 5. The CDR3 region has the DNA TGCGCCAGCAGCCAAATAGAGACAGGGGGCTACGAGCAGTACTTC. Its translation is CASSQIETGGYEQYF.

The chain carries TRBV30 and TRBJ1-2, with D perhaps matching TRBD1 (5 bases). The length of the CDR3 is 11 residues. Germline-derived CDR1 and CDR2 are GTSNPN and SVGIG (reference sequence). V was cut by 2 bases and J by 12 bases, with 13 bases left in between. This CDR3 is CAWSYTGVHTF. In DNA form, the CDR3 reads TGTGCCTGGAGTTATACGGGGGTCCACACCTTC.

Worth noting for this clone: Other DNA sequences in the sample encode the same CDR3. The chain recombines TRBV30 with TRBJ1-5; D unresolved. Per germline, CDR1 GTSNPN and CDR2 SVGIG (reference sequence). This CDR3 has 13 residues. V shed 0 bases and J shed 0 bases, with 3 bases lying between them. CDR3 sequence: CAWSVNSNQPQHF. CDR3 nucleotide sequence: TGTGCCTGGAGTGTAAATAGCAATCAGCCCCAGCATTTT.

This rearrangement joins TRBV6-1 to TRBJ1-1; D ambiguous. With 2 bases removed from V and 3 bases from J, the gap between germline ends came to 4 bases. Germline V lookup: CDR1 MNHNS, CDR2 SASEGT. The CDR3 extends over 12 amino acids. The CDR3 reads CASSEMYTEAFF. The DNA for the CDR3 is TGTGCCAGCAGTGAAATGTACACTGAAGCTTTCTTT.

V usage is TRBV30 and J usage is TRBJ2-1, with D possibly matching TRBD2 (6 bases). Per the germline V gene, CDR1 is GTSNPN and CDR2 is SVGIG (reference sequence). V lost 0 bases and J lost 5, with 14 bases in between. This CDR3 region has 15 residues. The DNA of the CDR3 is TGTGCCTGGAGTGTACTTACACTAGCCAACAATGAGCAGTTCTTC. It specifies CAWSVLTLANNEQFF.

V is TRBV7-9 and J is TRBJ1-6, with 10 bases fitting TRBD1. From germline, CDR1 is SEHNR and CDR2 FQNEAQ (reference sequence). With V trimmed by 4 bases and J by 7 bases, 4 bases remained unmatched. There are 15 residues in the CDR3. The CDR3 reads CASSSPGQGNSPLHF. In nucleotides, the CDR3 is TGTGCCAGCAGCTCCCCGGGACAGGGGAATTCACCCCTCCACTTT.

The V call is TRBV27, the J call TRBJ2-1; 8 bases are shared with TRBD2. With 2 bases clipped from V and 6 bases from J, the junction kept 3 bases outside the gene matches. Per the germline V gene, CDR1 is MNHEY and CDR2 is SMNVEV (reference sequence). CDR3 length equals 14 residues. CDR3: CASSLSLAGNEQFF. In nucleotides, the CDR3 is TGTGCCAGCAGTTTAAGCCTAGCGGGCAATGAGCAGTTCTTC.

The V and J genes are TRBV7-9 and TRBJ2-7; D call uncertain. The V gene's germline CDR1 is SEHNR and CDR2 FQNEAQ (reference sequence). The CDR3 runs 14 residues. The germline V and J ends were trimmed by 1 base and 3 bases, with 10 bases remaining between them. The CDR3 protein is CASSLGIGFYEQYF. The DNA of the CDR3 is TGTGCCAGCAGCTTAGGAATCGGTTTCTACGAGCAGTACTTC.

The chain employs TRBV29-1 and TRBJ1-2, with unresolved D. V shed 0 bases and J shed 7 bases, with 15 bases lying between them. In germline, CDR1 is SQVTM, CDR2 ANQGSEA. The CDR3 length is 14 residues. The CDR3, as DNA: TGCAGCGTTGAAGAAGAGGGTCACGAGAGTGGCTACACCTTC. This gives the protein CSVEEEGHESGYTF.

A single count supports this clone. The rearrangement joins TRBV7-9 to TRBJ2-3; TRBD1 agrees at 9 bases. Trimming at V came to 5 bases and at J to 2 bases, leaving 8 bases not matched to a gene. In germline, CDR1 is SEHNR, CDR2 FQNEAQ (reference sequence). This CDR3 has 16 amino acids. The CDR3 nucleotides read TGTGCCAGCAGCCCGGGACAGGGTTTAATCACAGATACGCAGTATTTT. Amino acids: CASSPGQGLITDTQYF.

The J gene is TRBJ1-1, the V gene TRBV29-1; D remains unclear. The V end lost 7 bases, the J end lost 4 bases, and 10 bases lay between the germline ends. The CDR3 length is 11 residues. The germline gives CDR1 SQVTM, CDR2 ANQGSEA. CDR3 nucleotide sequence: TGCAGCGCCGGTGGCCTCACTGAAGCTTTCTTT. Its protein product is CSAGGLTEAFF.

The rearrangement links TRBV30 to TRBJ2-7; possible D gene TRBD2, 5 bases. Per germline, CDR1 GTSNPN and CDR2 SVGIG (reference sequence). The CDR3 extends over 13 amino acids. V dropped 2 bases and J dropped 4 bases, with 12 bases sitting between them. CDR3 in amino acids: CAWSSGFRYEQYF. The CDR3 bases are TGTGCCTGGAGTTCGGGGTTCCGATACGAGCAGTACTTC.

There are a few counts of this clone. This sequence joins TRBV13 and TRBJ2-5, with unresolved D. The CDR3 is 12 residues long. V lost 1 base to trimming and J lost 4 bases, with 4 bases between them. Looked up from germline, CDR1 is PRHDT and CDR2 is FYEKMQ (reference sequence). CDR3 coding DNA: TGTGCCAGCAGCTTAGAACGAGAGACCCAGTACTTC. Translation gives CASSLERETQYF.

This clone was seen a handful of times. Other DNA sequences in this sample translate to the same CDR3. The gene calls are TRBV29-1 and TRBJ1-1; the D is unclear. V lost 3 bases and J 1 base, leaving 6 bases between the germline ends. Germline CDR1 and CDR2: SQVTM and ANQGSEA. The CDR3 has 12 residues. CDR3 in DNA: TGCAGCGTTGAGCGGGAGAACACTGAAGCTTTCTTT. Residues: CSVERENTEAFF.

The chain has TRBV5-1 and TRBJ2-7; 7 nucleotides align to TRBD1. Germline values: CDR1 SGHRS, CDR2 YFSETQ. The CDR3 covers 14 residues. The junction had 9 bases not matched to a gene; V was cut back by 2 bases and J by 7 bases. The CDR3 DNA sequence: TGCGCCAGCAGCTTACCGGGACAGAAGGAAGAGCAGTACTTC. Protein product: CASSLPGQKEEQYF.

The chain links TRBV7-9 to TRBJ2-7, with D possibly TRBD2 on 5 matching bases. There are 12 residues in the CDR3. CDR1 and CDR2 from the germline V gene are SEHNR and FQNEAQ (reference sequence). Trimming removed 3 bases from V and 5 bases from J, with 8 bases in between. The CDR3 nucleotides read TGTGCCAGCAGCTTTCAGGAGGACGAGCAGTACTTC. Its protein is CASSFQEDEQYF.